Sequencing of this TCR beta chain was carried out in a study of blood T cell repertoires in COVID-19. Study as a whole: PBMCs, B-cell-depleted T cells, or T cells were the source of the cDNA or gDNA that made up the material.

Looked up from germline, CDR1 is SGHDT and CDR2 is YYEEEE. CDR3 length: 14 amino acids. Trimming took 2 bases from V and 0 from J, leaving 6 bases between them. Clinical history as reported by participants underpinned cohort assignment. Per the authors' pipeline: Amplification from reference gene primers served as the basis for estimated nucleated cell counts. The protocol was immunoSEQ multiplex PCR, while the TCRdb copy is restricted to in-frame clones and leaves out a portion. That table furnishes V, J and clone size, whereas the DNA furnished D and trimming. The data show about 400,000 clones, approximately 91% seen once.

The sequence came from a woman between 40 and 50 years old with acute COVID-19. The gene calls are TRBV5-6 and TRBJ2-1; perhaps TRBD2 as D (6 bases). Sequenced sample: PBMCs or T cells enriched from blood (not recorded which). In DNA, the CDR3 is TGTGCCAGCAGCTTCGGGAGCTCCTACAATGAGCAGTTCTTC. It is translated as CASSFGSSYNEQFF. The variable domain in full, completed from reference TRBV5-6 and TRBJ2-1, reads DAGVTQSPTHLIKTRGQQVTLRCSPKSGHDTVSWYQQALGQGPQFIFQYYEEEERQRGNFPDRFSGHQFPNYSSELNVNALLLGDSALYLCASSFGSSYNEQFFGPGTRLTVL.